This T cell receptor beta chain was obtained from a study of CD8 T cells in Susac syndrome. After extraction with the RNeasy kit, 0.5 to 1 ug of the RNA was reverse transcribed using random hexamers. Each CDR3 protein gets one entry after TCRdb re-called the immunoSEQ multiplex PCR reads with MiXCR. This sample has some 96,000 distinct CDR3 sequences; about 93% occur once, and the top ten carry about 0.3%. Per germline, CDR1 SNHLY and CDR2 FYNNEI. The CDR3 is 15 residues long. V gave up 5 bases and J gave up 5 bases; unmatched junction bases: 10. Sequencing was performed on CD4+ T cells from PBMCs. This chain links TRBV2 with TRBJ2-5, with 8 bases identical to TRBD2. The origin of this receptor is a human donor with Susac syndrome. CDR3 sequence: CASSMSGGRVETQYF. In DNA form, the CDR3 reads TGTGCCAGCAGTATGAGCGGGGGAAGGGTTGAGACCCAGTACTTC.